In its sample, the clone carrying this T cell receptor (beta chain) was seen many times. The antigen remains unidentified. These data originate in a study of T cell repertoires in cytomegalovirus infection. In the study overall: Through public TCR beta signatures, both CMV infection and matching HLA type were indicated.

One entry per CDR3 protein, called by TCRdb with MiXCR from the reads. This sample has approximately 250,000 distinct CDR3 sequences; approximately 7% occur once, and the top ten carry 5.5% to 8%. Between the trimmed V and J ends, which lost 7 bases and 5 bases, there was a span of 14 bases. Germline V gene data show CDR1 as MNHEY and CDR2 as SVGEGT. The length of the CDR3 is 14 residues. Study-wide results and caveats: Cumulative public TCR beta family frequency identified carriers of CMV plus the relevant HLA. The response measured ex vivo was dominated by TCR beta clonotypes (HLA-C-restricted and CMV-specific).

The origin of this receptor is a human donor in good health (CMV status not recorded). Some clones in this sample may be carry-over from other donors' samples. The chain has TRBV6-2 or TRBV6-3 and TRBJ2-2, with D hard to call. Sequencing input: PBMCs. CDR3 sequence (DNA): TGTGCCAGCACCACCCCTTCGCGGACCGGGGAGCTGTTTTTT. Amino acid sequence: CASTTPSRTGELFF.